A single sample gave rise to the 10 T cell receptor beta chains below, sequenced in a study of T cells in localized non-small cell lung cancer. Assay: immunoSEQ multiplex PCR; the TCRdb copy retains only in-frame clones and omits some. The table lists about 52,000 clones, 75% to 90% of them singletons. Sample: peripheral blood, taken before any cancer treatment. Receptors were obtained from a male donor at least 60 years old with stage III squamous cell lung carcinoma.

This clone has only a few counts. The J gene is TRBJ1-2, the V gene TRBV2; 7 nucleotides match TRBD1. Germline CDR1 reads SNHLY; CDR2 reads FYNNEI. The CDR3 is made up of 12 amino acids. The V gene end was trimmed by 0 bases and the J gene end by 12 bases; junction bases not matched to a gene: 4. The CDR3 here is CASSEAGQSDTF. The CDR3 nucleotides read TGTGCCAGCAGTGAAGCGGGACAGTCCGACACCTTC. Filled out from reference TRBV2 and TRBJ1-2, the complete variable domain reads EPEVTQTPSHQVTQMGQEVILRCVPISNHLYFYWYRQILGQKVEFLVSFYNNEISEKSEIFDDQFSVERPDGSNFTLKIRSTKLEDSAMYFCASSEAGQSDTFGSGTRLTVV.

V usage is TRBV29-1 and J usage is TRBJ2-1, with TRBD2 matching over 7 bases. Germline V gene sequence: CDR1 SQVTM, CDR2 ANQGSEA. There are 13 residues in the CDR3. Losses at the gene ends were 4 bases for V and 8 bases for J; bases not matched to a gene: 8. The DNA of the CDR3 is TGCAGCGTTGCTCGCGGGAGTCTGGATGAGCAGTTCTTC. This codes for CSVARGSLDEQFF.

This clone appeared a single time. CDR3 bases: TGTGCCATCAGTGGGGACAGGGAATATGGCTACACCTTC. Residues: CAISGDREYGYTF. J is TRBJ1-2 and V is TRBV10-3, with 9 positions matching TRBD1. The CDR3 sequence is 13 residues long. Germline V gene data show CDR1 as ENHRY and CDR2 as SYGVKD. The ends lost 4 bases at V and 5 bases at J; junction bases unmatched: 2.

V usage is TRBV5-4 and J usage is TRBJ2-3; the D is unclear. The germline V gene encodes CDR1 SGHNT and CDR2 YYREEE (reference sequence). V gave up 1 base and J gave up 7 bases, with 13 bases separating them. The CDR3 covers 14 residues. CDR3 DNA: TGTGCCAGCAGCTTGTTGGGTGGGTTTAATACGCAGTATTTT. This codes for CASSLLGGFNTQYF. Based on the CDR3 plus reference TRBV5-4 and TRBJ2-3, the full variable domain is ETGVTQSPTHLIKTRGQQVTLRCSSQSGHNTVSWYQQALGQGPQFIFQYYREEENGRGNFPPRFSGLQFPNYSSELNVNALELDDSALYLCASSLLGGFNTQYFGPGTRLTVL.

This sequence joins TRBV27 and TRBJ2-7, with TRBD2 matching 11 bases. J lost 4 bases, V lost 6 bases, and 5 bases had no gene match. Germline CDR1 is MNHEY and CDR2 is SMNVEV (reference sequence). The length of the CDR3 is 14 residues. CDR3 loop: CASRLAGGPYEQYF. Written as DNA, the CDR3 is TGTGCCAGCAGATTAGCGGGAGGGCCGTACGAGCAGTACTTC.

The chain joins TRBV19 to TRBJ2-4, with 10 bases fitting TRBD1. The germline V gene has CDR1 LNHDA and CDR2 SQIVND (reference sequence). This CDR3 contains 13 residues. Trimming took 8 bases from V and 6 from J; bases not matched to a gene: 4. The CDR3 is CASSRDRGNIQYF. CDR3 coding DNA: TGTGCCAGTTCCAGGGACAGGGGAAACATTCAGTACTTC.

The rearrangement links TRBV10-3 to TRBJ1-4; 10 nucleotides match TRBD1. The V segment lost 3 bases and the J segment 11 bases; nucleotides outside the gene matches: 9. The CDR3 has 15 residues. Germline CDR1 reads ENHRY; CDR2 reads SYGVKD. This CDR3 reads CAISEAGTGAGKLFF. The CDR3 DNA sequence: TGTGCCATCAGTGAAGCCGGGACAGGGGCGGGCAAACTGTTTTTT.

V and J are TRBV7-3 and TRBJ2-2, with no clear D. The CDR3 sequence is 13 residues long. Germline CDR1 reads SGHTA; CDR2 reads FQGTGA. The V end lost 8 bases, the J end lost 2 bases, and 9 bases lay between the germline ends. CDR3 DNA sequence: TGTGCCAGCCGATCACAAAACACCGGGGAGCTGTTTTTT. Translation: CASRSQNTGELFF.

The V and J genes are TRBV7-2 and TRBJ1-3; maybe TRBD1 (6 bases). Germline CDR1 is SGHTA and CDR2 is FQGNSA. The CDR3 consists of 16 residues. Trimming removed 4 bases at V and 3 bases at J, with 16 bases between. The CDR3 DNA reads TGTGCCAGCAGCTGGGGGGCAGGGACTCTTGGAAACACCATATATTTT. Translating gives CASSWGAGTLGNTIYF.

The chain has TRBV6-4 and TRBJ1-2; 8 bases map to TRBD1. V lost 5 bases, J lost 4 bases, and 6 bases stayed unmatched. This CDR3 is built from 14 residues. The germline V gene encodes CDR1 MRHNA and CDR2 SNTAGT. The chain's CDR3 is CASSPTGEGYGYTF. The CDR3 nucleotides read TGTGCCAGCAGTCCGACAGGGGAGGGCTATGGCTACACCTTC.